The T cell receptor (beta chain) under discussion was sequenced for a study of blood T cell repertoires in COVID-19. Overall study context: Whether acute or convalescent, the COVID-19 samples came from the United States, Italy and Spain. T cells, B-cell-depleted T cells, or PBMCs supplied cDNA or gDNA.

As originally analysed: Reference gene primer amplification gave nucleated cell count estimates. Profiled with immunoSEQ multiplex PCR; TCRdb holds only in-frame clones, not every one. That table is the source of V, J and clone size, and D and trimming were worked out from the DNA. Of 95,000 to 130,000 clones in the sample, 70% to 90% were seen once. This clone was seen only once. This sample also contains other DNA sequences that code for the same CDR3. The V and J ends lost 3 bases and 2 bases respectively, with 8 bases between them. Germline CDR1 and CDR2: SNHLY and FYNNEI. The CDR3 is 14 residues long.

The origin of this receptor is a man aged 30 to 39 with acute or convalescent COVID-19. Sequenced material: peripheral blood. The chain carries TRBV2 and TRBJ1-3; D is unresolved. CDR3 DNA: TGTGCCAGCAGTGAGGGCAGAGCTGGAAACACCATATATTTT. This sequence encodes CASSEGRAGNTIYF.